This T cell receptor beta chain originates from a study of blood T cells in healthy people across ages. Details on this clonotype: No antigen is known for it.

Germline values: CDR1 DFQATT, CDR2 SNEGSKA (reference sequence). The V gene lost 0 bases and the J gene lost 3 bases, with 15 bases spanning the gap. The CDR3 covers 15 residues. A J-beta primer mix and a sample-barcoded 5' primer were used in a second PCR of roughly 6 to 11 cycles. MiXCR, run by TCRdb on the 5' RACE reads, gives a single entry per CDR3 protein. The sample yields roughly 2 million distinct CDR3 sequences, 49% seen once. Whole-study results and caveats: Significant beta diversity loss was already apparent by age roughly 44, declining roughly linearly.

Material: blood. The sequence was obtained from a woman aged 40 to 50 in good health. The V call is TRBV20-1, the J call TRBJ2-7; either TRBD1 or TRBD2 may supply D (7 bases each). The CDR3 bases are TGCAGTGCTAGAGACAAAGACAGGGAGGGCTACGAGCAGTACTTC. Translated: CSARDKDREGYEQYF.